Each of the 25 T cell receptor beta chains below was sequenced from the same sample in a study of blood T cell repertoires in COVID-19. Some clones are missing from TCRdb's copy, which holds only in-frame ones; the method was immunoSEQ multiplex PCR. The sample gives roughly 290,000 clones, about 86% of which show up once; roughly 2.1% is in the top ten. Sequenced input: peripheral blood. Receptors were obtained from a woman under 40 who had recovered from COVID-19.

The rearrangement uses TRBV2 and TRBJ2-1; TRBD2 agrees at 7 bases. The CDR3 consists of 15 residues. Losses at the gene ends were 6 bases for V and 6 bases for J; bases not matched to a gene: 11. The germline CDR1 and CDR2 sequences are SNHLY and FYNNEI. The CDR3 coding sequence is TGTGCCAGCAGGGGAGGGACGGCCAGGGCCAATGAGCAGTTCTTC. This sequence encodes CASRGGTARANEQFF.

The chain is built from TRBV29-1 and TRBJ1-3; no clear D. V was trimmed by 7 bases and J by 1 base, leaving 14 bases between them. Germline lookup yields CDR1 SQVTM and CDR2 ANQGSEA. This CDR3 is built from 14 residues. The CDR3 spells CSANSRGSGNTIYF. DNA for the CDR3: TGCAGCGCTAATTCCCGGGGTTCTGGAAACACCATATATTTT.

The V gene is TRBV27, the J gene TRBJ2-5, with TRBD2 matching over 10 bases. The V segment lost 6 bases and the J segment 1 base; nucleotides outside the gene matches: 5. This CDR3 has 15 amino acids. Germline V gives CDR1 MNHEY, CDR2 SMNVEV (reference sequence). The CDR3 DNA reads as TGTGCCAGCAGATCCGGGACTAGCGCCCAAGAGACCCAGTACTTC. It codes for CASRSGTSAQETQYF.

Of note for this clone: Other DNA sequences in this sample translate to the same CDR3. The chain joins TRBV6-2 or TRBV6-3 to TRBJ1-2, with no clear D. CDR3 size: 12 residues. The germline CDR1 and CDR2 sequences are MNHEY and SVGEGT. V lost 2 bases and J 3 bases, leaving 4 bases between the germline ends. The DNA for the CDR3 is TGTGCCAGCAGTTACAGCTACTATGGCTACACCTTC. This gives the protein CASSYSYYGYTF.

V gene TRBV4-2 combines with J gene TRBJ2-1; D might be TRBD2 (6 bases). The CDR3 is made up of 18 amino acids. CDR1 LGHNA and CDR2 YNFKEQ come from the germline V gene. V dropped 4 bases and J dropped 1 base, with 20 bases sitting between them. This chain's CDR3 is CASSLGSPAGSSYNEQFF. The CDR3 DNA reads TGTGCCAGCAGCCTTGGGTCCCCGGCGGGGTCTTCCTACAATGAGCAGTTCTTC.

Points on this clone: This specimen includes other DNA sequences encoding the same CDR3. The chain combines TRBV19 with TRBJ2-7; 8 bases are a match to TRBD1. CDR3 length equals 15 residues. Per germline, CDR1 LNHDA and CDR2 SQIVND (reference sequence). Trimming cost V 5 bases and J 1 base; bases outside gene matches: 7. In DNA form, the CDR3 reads TGTGCCAGTAGTCTAGGACAGGGCTTTTCCTACGAGCAGTACTTC. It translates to CASSLGQGFSYEQYF.

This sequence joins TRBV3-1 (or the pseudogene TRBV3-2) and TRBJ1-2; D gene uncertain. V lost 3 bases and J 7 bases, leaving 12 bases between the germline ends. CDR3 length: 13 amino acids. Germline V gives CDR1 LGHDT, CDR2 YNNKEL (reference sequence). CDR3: CASSQVGWSGYTF. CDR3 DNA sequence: TGTGCCAGCAGCCAGGTTGGGTGGAGTGGCTACACCTTC.

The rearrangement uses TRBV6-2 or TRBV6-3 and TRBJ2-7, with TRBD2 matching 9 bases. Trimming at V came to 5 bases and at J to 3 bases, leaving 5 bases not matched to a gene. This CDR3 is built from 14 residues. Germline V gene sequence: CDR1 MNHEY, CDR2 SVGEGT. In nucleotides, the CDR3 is TGTGCCAGCAGTCTAGGACTAGCGCTCTACGAGCAGTACTTC. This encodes CASSLGLALYEQYF.

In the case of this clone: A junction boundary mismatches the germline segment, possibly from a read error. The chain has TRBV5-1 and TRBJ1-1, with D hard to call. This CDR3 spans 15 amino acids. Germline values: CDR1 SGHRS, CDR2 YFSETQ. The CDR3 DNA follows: TGCGCCAGCAGCTTGGACCGGAGCATGAACACTAAAGCTTTCTTT. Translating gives CASSLDRSMNTKAFF.

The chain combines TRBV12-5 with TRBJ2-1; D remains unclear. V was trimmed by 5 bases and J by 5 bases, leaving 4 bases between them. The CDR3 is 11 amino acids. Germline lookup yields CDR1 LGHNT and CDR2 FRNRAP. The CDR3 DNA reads TGTGCTAGTGGTATAGACAATGAGCAGTTCTTC. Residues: CASGIDNEQFF.

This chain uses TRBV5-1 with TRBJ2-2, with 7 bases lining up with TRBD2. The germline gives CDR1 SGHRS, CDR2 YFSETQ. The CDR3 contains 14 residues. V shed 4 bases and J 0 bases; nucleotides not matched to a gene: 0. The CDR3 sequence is CASSGLANTGELFF. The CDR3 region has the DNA TGCGCCAGCAGCGGACTAGCGAACACCGGGGAGCTGTTTTTT.

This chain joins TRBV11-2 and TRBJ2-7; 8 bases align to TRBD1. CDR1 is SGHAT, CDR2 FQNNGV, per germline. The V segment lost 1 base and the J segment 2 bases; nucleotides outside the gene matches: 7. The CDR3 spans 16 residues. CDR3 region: CASSLGGTGPTYEQYF. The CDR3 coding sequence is TGTGCCAGCAGCTTAGGTGGGACAGGACCTACCTACGAGCAGTACTTC.

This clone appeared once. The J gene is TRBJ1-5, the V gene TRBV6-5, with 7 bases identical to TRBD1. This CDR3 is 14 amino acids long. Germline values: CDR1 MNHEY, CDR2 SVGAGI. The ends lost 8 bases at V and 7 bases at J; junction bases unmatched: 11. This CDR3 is CASGTAWSTQPQHF. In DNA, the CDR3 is TGTGCCAGCGGGACAGCCTGGAGTACGCAGCCCCAGCATTTT.

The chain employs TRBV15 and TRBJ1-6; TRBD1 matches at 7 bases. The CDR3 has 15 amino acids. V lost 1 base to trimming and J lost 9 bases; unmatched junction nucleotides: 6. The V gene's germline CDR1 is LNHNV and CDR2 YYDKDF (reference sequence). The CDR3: CATSRGGGVGSPLHF. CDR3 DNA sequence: TGTGCCACCAGCAGAGGAGGGGGCGTCGGTTCACCCCTCCACTTT.

The CDR3 DNA sequence: TGTGCCAGCAGCTTAGAGGAGCAATTCGGCACAGATACGCAGTATTTT. Translated, it gives CASSLEEQFGTDTQYF. This chain links TRBV7-2 with TRBJ2-3, with no clear D. The CDR3 is 16 residues long. V was clipped by 1 base and J by 1 base, with 12 bases between them. Germline V gene lookup returns CDR1 SGHTA and CDR2 FQGNSA.

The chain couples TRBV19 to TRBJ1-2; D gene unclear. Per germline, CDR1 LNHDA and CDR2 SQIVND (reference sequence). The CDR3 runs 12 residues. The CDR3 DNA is TGTGCTCTGGCAGACTTCTATTATGGCTACACCTTC. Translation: CALADFYYGYTF. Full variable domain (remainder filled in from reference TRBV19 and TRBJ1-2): DGGITQSPKYLFRKEGQNVTLSCEQNLNHDAMYWYRQDPGQGLRLIYYSQIVNDFQKGDIAEGYSVSREKKESFPLTVTSAQKNPTAFYLCALADFYYGYTFGSGTRLTVV.

The CDR3 loop reads CASSVYRGNEQFF. CDR3 in DNA: TGTGCCAGCAGCGTATACCGGGGCAATGAGCAGTTCTTC. The chain carries TRBV7-6 and TRBJ2-1; D is possibly TRBD2 (5 bases). The V end lost 5 bases, the J end lost 6 bases, and 11 bases lay between the germline ends. This CDR3 spans 13 amino acids. CDR1 and CDR2 (germline): SGHVS, FNYEAQ.

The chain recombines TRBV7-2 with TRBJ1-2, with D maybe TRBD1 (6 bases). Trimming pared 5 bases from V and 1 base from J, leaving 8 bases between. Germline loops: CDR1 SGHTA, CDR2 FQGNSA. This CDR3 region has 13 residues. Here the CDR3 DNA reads TGTGCCAGCAGCCCGGACAGTAACTATGGCTACACCTTC. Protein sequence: CASSPDSNYGYTF.

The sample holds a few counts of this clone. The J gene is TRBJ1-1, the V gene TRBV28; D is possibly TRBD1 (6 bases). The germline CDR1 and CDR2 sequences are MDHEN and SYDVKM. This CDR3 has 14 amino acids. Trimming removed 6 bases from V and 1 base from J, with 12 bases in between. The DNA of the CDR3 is TGTGCCAGCAGGGTTCTAGGGGGGAACACTGAAGCTTTCTTT. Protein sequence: CASRVLGGNTEAFF.

CDR3: CASRPSDTYNEQFF. The CDR3 nucleotides read TGTGCCAGCAGACCCTCGGACACCTACAATGAGCAGTTCTTC. The chain has TRBV25-1 and TRBJ2-1, with D perhaps TRBD1 (5 bases). Trimming shortened V by 6 bases and J by 2 bases, and 11 bases separated the two germline ends. The length of the CDR3 is 14 residues. Looked up from germline, CDR1 is MGHDK and CDR2 is SYGVNS.

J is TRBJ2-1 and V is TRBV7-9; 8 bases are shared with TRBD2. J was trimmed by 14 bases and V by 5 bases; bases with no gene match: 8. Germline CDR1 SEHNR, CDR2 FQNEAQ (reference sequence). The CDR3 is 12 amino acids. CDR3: CASSPNPGGEFF. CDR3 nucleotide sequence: TGTGCCAGCAGCCCCAACCCGGGGGGGGAGTTCTTC.

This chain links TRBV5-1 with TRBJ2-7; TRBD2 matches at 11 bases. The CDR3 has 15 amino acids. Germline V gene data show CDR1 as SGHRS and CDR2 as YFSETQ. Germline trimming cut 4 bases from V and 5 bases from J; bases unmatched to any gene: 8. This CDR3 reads CASSVTSGGVHEQYF. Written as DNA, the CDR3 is TGCGCCAGCAGCGTAACTAGCGGGGGTGTCCACGAGCAGTACTTC. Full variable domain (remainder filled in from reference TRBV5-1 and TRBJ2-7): KAGVTQTPRYLIKTRGQQVTLSCSPISGHRSVSWYQQTPGQGLQFLFEYFSETQRNKGNFPGRFSGRQFSNSRSEMNVSTLELGDSALYLCASSVTSGGVHEQYFGPGTRLTVT.

In DNA form, the CDR3 reads TGTGCCAGCAGCTTGGGAGACAGGGGCCAAGAGACCCAGTACTTC. It yields the protein CASSLGDRGQETQYF. V is TRBV5-4 and J is TRBJ2-5; 8 nucleotides line up with TRBD1. Germline assignment: CDR1 SGHNT and CDR2 YYREEE (reference sequence). Trimming cost V 0 bases and J 1 base; bases outside gene matches: 2. CDR3 length: 15 residues. The variable domain in full, completed from reference TRBV5-4 and TRBJ2-5, reads ETGVTQSPTHLIKTRGQQVTLRCSSQSGHNTVSWYQQALGQGPQFIFQYYREEENGRGNFPPRFSGLQFPNYSSELNVNALELDDSALYLCASSLGDRGQETQYFGPGTRLLVL.

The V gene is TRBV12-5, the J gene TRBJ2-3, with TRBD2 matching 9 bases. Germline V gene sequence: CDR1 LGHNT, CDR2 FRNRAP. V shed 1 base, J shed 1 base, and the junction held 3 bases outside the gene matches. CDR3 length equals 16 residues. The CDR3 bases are TGTGCTAGTGGTTTGGCGTCTAGCGGGGGCACAGATACGCAGTATTTT. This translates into CASGLASSGGTDTQYF.

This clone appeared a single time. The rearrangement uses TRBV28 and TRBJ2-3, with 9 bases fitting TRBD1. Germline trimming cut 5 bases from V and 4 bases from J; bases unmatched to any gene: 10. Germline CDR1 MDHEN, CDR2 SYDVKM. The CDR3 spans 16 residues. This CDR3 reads CASSPRDRVLSDTQYF. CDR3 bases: TGTGCCAGCAGTCCCCGGGACAGGGTGTTGTCAGATACGCAGTATTTT.